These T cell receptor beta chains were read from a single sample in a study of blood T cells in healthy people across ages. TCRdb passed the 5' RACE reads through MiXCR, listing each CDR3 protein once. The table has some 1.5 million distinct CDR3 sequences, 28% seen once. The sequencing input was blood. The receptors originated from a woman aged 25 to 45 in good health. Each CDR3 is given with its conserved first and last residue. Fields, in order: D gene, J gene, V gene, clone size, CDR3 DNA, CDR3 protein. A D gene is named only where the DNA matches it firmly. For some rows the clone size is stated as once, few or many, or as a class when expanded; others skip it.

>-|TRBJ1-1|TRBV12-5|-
TGTGCTAGTGGCCACGGGGGAAACACTGAAGCTTTCTTT
CASGHGGNTEAFF
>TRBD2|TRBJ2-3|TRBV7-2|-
TGTGCCAGCACCTCAACAGCGGGAGGACCAGATACGCAGTATTTT
CASTSTAGGPDTQYF
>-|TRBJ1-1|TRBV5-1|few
TGCGCCAGCAGGGGGTCGGGGACTGAAGCTTTCTTT
CASRGSGTEAFF
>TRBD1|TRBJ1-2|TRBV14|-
TGTGCCAGCAACCAAGATCAGGGGGGAGAATATGGCTACACCTTC
CASNQDQGGEYGYTF
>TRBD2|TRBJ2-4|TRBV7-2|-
TGTGTCAGCAGCTTAGCGCCCCGGCTAGCGGGGGGGCGCGCCAAAAACATTCAGTACTTC
CVSSLAPRLAGGRAKNIQYF
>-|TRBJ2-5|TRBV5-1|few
TGCGCCAGCAGCCTCTCTCTGATGTCTAGCCAAGAGACCCAGTACTTC
CASSLSLMSSQETQYF
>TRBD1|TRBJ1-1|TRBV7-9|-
TGTGCCAGCAGCTCCCAGGGGGCTCCGAACACTGAAGCTTTCTTT
CASSSQGAPNTEAFF
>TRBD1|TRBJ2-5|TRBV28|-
TGTGCCAGCAGTTTAGGCGGGGACAGGGGGCAGGAGACCCAGTACTTC
CASSLGGDRGQETQYF
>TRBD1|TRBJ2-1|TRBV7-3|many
TGTGCCAGCAGTTCGGACAGGGGCAATGAGCAGTTCTTC
CASSSDRGNEQFF
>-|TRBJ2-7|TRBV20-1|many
TGCAGTGCGCGAAAGGGGCGCCTCTACGAGCAGTACTTC
CSARKGRLYEQYF
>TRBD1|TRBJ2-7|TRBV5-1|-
TGCGCCAACAGCCCGACAGGGGGGACGGACTACGAGCAGTACTTC
CANSPTGGTDYEQYF
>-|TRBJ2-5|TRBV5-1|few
TGCGCCAGCTGGTCCCCAGGGCAAGAGACCCAGTACTTC
CASWSPGQETQYF
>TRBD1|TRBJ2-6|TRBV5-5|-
TGTGCCAGCAACTGGGGGACAGGAGTCTCTGGGGCCAACGTCCTGACTTTC
CASNWGTGVSGANVLTF
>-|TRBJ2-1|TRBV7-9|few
TGTGCCAGCAGCTTCCAAGCCAGGGGGGGTTACAATGAGCAGTTCTTC
CASSFQARGGYNEQFF
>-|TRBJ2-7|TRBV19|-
TGTGCCAGTAGTATTAAGCAGGGATTCTACGAGCAGTACTTC
CASSIKQGFYEQYF
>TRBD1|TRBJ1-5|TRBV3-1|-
TGTGCCAGCAGCCAAGGGCCAGGGGGTCAGCCCCAGCATTTT
CASSQGPGGQPQHF
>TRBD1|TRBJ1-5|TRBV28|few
TGTGCCAGCAGTCCAGGACAGGGATGGCAGCCCCAGCATTTT
CASSPGQGWQPQHF
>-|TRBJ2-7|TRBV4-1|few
TGCGCCAGCAGCCAAGGTGTGCGGGGCCCTTCCTACGAGCAGTACTTC
CASSQGVRGPSYEQYF
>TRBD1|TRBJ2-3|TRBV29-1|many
TGCAGCGTGGGGGACAGGGTTACAGATACGCAGTATTTT
CSVGDRVTDTQYF
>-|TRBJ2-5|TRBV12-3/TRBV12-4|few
TGTGCCAGCAGGACTAGGGAAGAGACCCAGTACTTC
CASRTREETQYF
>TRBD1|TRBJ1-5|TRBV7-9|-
TGTGTCAGCGGAAGGACAGGAAATCAGCCCCAGCATTTT
CVSGRTGNQPQHF
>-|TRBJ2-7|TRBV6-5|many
TGTGCCAGCAGTTTCACCGAATACACGTACGAGCAGTACTTC
CASSFTEYTYEQYF
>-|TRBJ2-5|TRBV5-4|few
TGTGCCAGCAGCCCGGCCGGTTACAATGAGCAGTACTTC
CASSPAGYNEQYF
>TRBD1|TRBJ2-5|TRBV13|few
TGTGCCAGCAGCCGACAGGGGGCGCTTCGAGAGACCCAGTACTTC
CASSRQGALRETQYF
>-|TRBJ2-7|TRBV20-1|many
TGCAGTGCTAGAGATCGTGGGGGAAGCTCCTACGAGCAGTACTTC
CSARDRGGSSYEQYF
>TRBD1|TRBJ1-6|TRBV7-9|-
TGTGCCAGCAGCCTAGACAGGGGCCCTGATCCCTATAATTCACCCCTCCACTTT
CASSLDRGPDPYNSPLHF
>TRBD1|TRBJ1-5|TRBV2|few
TGTGCCAGCAGTCCAGACAGGGGCCGTGGGCAGCCCCAGCATTTT
CASSPDRGRGQPQHF
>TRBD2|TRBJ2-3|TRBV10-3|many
TGTGCCATCAGCCCCTCGACTAGCGGGAGGAACACAGATACGCAGTATTTT
CAISPSTSGRNTDTQYF
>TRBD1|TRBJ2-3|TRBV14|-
TGTGCCAGCAGCCAATGGACAGGGGGAACGACGGCGCAGTATTTT
CASSQWTGGTTAQYF
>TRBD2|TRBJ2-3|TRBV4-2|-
TGTGCCAGCAGCCAAGAAGTTCTGGTAGCGGGGGGCACAGATACGCAGTATTTT
CASSQEVLVAGGTDTQYF
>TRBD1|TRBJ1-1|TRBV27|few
TGTGCCAGCAGTGCCAGGGGGACCATACGAGCTTTCTTT
CASSARGTIRAFF
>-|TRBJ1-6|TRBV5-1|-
TGCGCCAGCAGCGACCCTACTGGTTCACCCCTCCACTTT
CASSDPTGSPLHF
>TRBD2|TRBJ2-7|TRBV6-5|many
TGTGCCAGCAGTTACGCGCCGGGAGGATACGAGCAGTACTTC
CASSYAPGGYEQYF
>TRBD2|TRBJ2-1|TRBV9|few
TGTGCCAGCAGCCCGATCGGGGGACTAGGCCCTAACAATGAGCAGTTCTTC
CASSPIGGLGPNNEQFF
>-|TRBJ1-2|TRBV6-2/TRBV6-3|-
TGTGCCAGCAGTTCACAGGAGGGTTGTGGCGGCTACACCTTC
CASSSQEGCGGYTF
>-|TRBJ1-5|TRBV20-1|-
TGCAGTGCTAGAGTAGGTCCCCTTAGCAATCAGCCCCAGCATTTT
CSARVGPLSNQPQHF
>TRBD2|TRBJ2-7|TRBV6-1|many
TGTGCCAGCACGCCTAGCGGGGACAGCTCCTACGAGCAGTACTTC
CASTPSGDSSYEQYF
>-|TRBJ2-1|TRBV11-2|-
TGTGCCAGCAGCTCCCTAGGGGGGCATTTAGAGCGCCCGATCAGGAAAAGCTCCTACAATGAGCAGTTCTTC
CASSSLGGHLERPIRKSSYNEQFF
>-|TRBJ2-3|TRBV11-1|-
TGTGCCAGCAGTTTGGTCTACAGTGCTAGCACAGATACGCAGTATTTT
CASSLVYSASTDTQYF
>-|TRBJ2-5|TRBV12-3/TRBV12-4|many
TGTGCCAGCACCCAAAGTGGAGAGCAAGAGACCCAGTACTTC
CASTQSGEQETQYF
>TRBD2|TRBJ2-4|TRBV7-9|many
TGTGCCAGCCGGGGGGACGGCAAAAACATTCAGTACTTC
CASRGDGKNIQYF
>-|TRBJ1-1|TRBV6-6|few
TGTGCCAGCAGTGCAGGGGATTTGGGAGCTTTCTTT
CASSAGDLGAFF
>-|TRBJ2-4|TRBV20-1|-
TGCAGTGCTCTTAGTAGTGAGCAGTACTTC
CSALSSEQYF
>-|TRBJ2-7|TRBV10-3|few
TGTGCCATCAGTGTAACAGGGTATACCTACGAGCAGTACTTC
CAISVTGYTYEQYF
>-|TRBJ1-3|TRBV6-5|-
TGTGCCAGCAGCCGCCTCGGGGTAGCGGGAAACACCATATATTTT
CASSRLGVAGNTIYF
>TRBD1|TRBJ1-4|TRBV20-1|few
TGCAGTGCTAGACCGACAGGGACTAATGAAAAACTGTTTTTT
CSARPTGTNEKLFF
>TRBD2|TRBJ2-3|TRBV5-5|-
TGTGCCAGTAGCCCGACTAGCGGCACATATACGCAGTATTTT
CASSPTSGTYTQYF
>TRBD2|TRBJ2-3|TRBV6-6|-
TGTGCCAGCAGTCGTAGCGGGAGCCCAGATACGCAGTATTTT
CASSRSGSPDTQYF
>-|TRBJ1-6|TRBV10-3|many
TGTGCCATCAGTTCACGGGAAGGAAATTCACCCCTCCACTTT
CAISSREGNSPLHF
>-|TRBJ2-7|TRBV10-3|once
TGTGCCATCGTGAGGAACAGGGATTACGAGCAGTACTTC
CAIVRNRDYEQYF
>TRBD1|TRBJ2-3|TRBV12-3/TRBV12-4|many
TGTGCCAGCCGCCGGGACAGGTCCACAGATACGCAGTATTTT
CASRRDRSTDTQYF
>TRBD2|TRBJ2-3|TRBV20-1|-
TGCAGTGCTAGAGATTGGACTAGGGGCACAGATACGCAGTATTTT
CSARDWTRGTDTQYF
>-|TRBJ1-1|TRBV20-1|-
TGCAGTGCTAAGTTGCGGACCGACACTGAAGCTTTCTTT
CSAKLRTDTEAFF
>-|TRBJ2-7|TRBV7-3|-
TGTGCCAGCAGCGCCGCGGGACCCTACGAGCAGTACTTC
CASSAAGPYEQYF
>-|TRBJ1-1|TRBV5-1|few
TGCGCCAGCAGCCCCAGGGCGCTCGGAGGGGCTGAAGCTTTCTTT
CASSPRALGGAEAFF
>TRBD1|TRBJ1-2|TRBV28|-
TGTGCCAGCAGTGACAGGGGGCGTTCTATCCGTGGCTACACCTTC
CASSDRGRSIRGYTF
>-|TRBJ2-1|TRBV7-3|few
TGTGCCAGCAGCTTACTCGAGCGGGATGAGCAGTTCTTC
CASSLLERDEQFF
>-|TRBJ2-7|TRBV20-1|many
TGCAGTGCTAGACTCCCCGGGGGAGGTGCAGAGCAGTACTTC
CSARLPGGGAEQYF
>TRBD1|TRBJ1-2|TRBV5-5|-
TGTGCCAGCAGTAATCCGGACAGGGGAGAGAGTGGCTACACCTTC
CASSNPDRGESGYTF
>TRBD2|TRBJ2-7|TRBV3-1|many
TGTGCCAGCAGCCGAACTAGCGTCTACGAGCAGTACTTC
CASSRTSVYEQYF